In this sample, the clone carrying this T cell receptor beta chain turned up a few times. Antigen: not known. Naive CD8 cells lacked CD45RO, underwent positive selection for CCR7 and left out terminally differentiated effector memory CD45RA+ cells. Tens of thousands of T cell genomes (about 0.2 ug DNA) went into each sorted-subset replicate. Sequenced by immunoSEQ multiplex PCR; TCRdb stores in-frame clones only, minus some. This sample has about 2.2 million clones; 90% to 95% occur once, and the top ten carry around 1.7%. This record comes from a study of shared clonotypes between healthy human individuals. Study in general: There were three CD4 naive, three CD4 memory, two CD8 naive and one CD8 memory plates per donor.

Findings of the study overall: Non-shared clonotypes displayed generation probabilities falling below those of clonotypes present in all four donors. The sharing of roughly 5% of naive CD4 clonotypes was seen across a few donors.

CDR1 DFQATT and CDR2 SNEGSKA come from the germline V gene (reference sequence). There are 11 residues in the CDR3. V was clipped by 6 bases and J by 2 bases, with 7 bases between them. This clonotype was obtained from a man aged 18-30 years in good health. Some clones in this sample may be carry-over from other donors' samples. The V call is TRBV20-1, the J call TRBJ1-1; D gene ambiguous. The sequencing sample was made of naive CD8+ T cells from PBMCs. DNA of the CDR3: TGCAGTGCCATTATAAACACTGAAGCTTTCTTT. Translated, it gives CSAIINTEAFF.